Listed below are T cell receptor beta chains from one sample, sequenced in a study of shared clonotypes between healthy human individuals. Libraries were prepared by immunoSEQ multiplex PCR; TCRdb keeps only in-frame clonotypes and omits some of them. The sample lists approximately 440,000 clones; approximately 77% were seen once. Sequenced input: PBMCs. Every receptor here comes from a woman in her thirties or forties in good health. Some clones in this sample may be carry-over from other donors' samples. Both conserved end residues are part of each CDR3. A D gene is named only where the DNA matches it firmly. Expanded clones are given a class, and other clones once, few, many or no size at all.

DNA	CDR3	D	size	V	J	length
TGTGCCAGCAGCTTAGTCGGGGGAACAGGAGTCCTCGGTGAGCAGTTCTTC	CASSLVGGTGVLGEQFF	-	-	TRBV11-3	TRBJ2-1	17
TGTGCCATCAGTCAAGGGGGGACTAGCGGGACAGCAGATACGCAGTATTTT	CAISQGGTSGTADTQYF	TRBD2	-	TRBV10-3	TRBJ2-3	17
TGTGCCAGCAGTCTACAGGGGAACTATGGCTACACCTTC	CASSLQGNYGYTF	TRBD1	-	TRBV28	TRBJ1-2	13
TGTGCCAGCAGCCAAGAAAGAACTACTAGCGGCCACAATGAGCAGTTCTTC	CASSQERTTSGHNEQFF	TRBD2	-	TRBV4-2	TRBJ2-1	17
TGTGCCAGCAGTTTAGGTCAGGGAGTTAACGGGGAGCTGTTTTTT	CASSLGQGVNGELFF	-	few	TRBV28	TRBJ2-2	15
TGTGCCAGCTGTCCGGGGACCCGCTCCTACGAGCAGTACTTC	CASCPGTRSYEQYF	-	-	TRBV6-6	TRBJ2-7	14
TGTGCCAGCAGTTACGGTGGGGCAAGCGTCTCCTACGAGCAGTACTTC	CASSYGGASVSYEQYF	-	-	TRBV6-6	TRBJ2-7	16
TGTGCCAGCACCACAGGTCACAACTCTGGAAACACCATATATTTT	CASTTGHNSGNTIYF	-	-	TRBV9	TRBJ1-3	15
TGTGCCACCAGCAGAGCGAGGCAGGGCACTGAAGCTTTCTTT	CATSRARQGTEAFF	-	-	TRBV15	TRBJ1-1	14
TGTGCCAGCAGCTTAAAGGGCAGGGGTAAGGAGCAGTACTTC	CASSLKGRGKEQYF	-	-	TRBV13	TRBJ2-7	14
TGTGCCAGCAGCGTAGCTATTGGACAGGGAACTGAAGCTTTCTTT	CASSVAIGQGTEAFF	TRBD1	-	TRBV9	TRBJ1-1	15
TGTGCCAGCAAGCCTTTGGGACTAGCGGGACCTTCCAGGGACGAGCAGTACTTC	CASKPLGLAGPSRDEQYF	TRBD2	-	TRBV2	TRBJ2-7	18
TGTGCCAGCAGCACATTGGGACGGGGGGCCGGGGAGCTGTTTTTT	CASSTLGRGAGELFF	TRBD2	-	TRBV5-4	TRBJ2-2	15
TGTGCCAGCAGCTTAGCGGGACTACCGTACGAGCAGTACTTC	CASSLAGLPYEQYF	TRBD2	-	TRBV7-9	TRBJ2-7	14
TGTGCCAGCAGTGAAGTTTCGTCAGATCAGCCCCAGCATTTT	CASSEVSSDQPQHF	-	many	TRBV2	TRBJ1-5	14
TGCGCCAGCAGCCAAGAGGCGGTGTCCTCCTACAATGAGCAGTTCTTC	CASSQEAVSSYNEQFF	-	-	TRBV4-3	TRBJ2-1	16
TGTGCCAGCAGCTTGGCCCTAGCGGGAGACAAAATCACAGATACGCAGTATTTT	CASSLALAGDKITDTQYF	TRBD2	-	TRBV5-6	TRBJ2-3	18
TGTGCCAGCAGTGGTGCGGCCGTGATGACTGAAAAACTGTTTTTT	CASSGAAVMTEKLFF	-	-	TRBV6-1	TRBJ1-4	15
TGTGCCAGCAGCTTATGGTTTAGCACCAATGAGCAGTTCTTC	CASSLWFSTNEQFF	-	-	TRBV7-3	TRBJ2-1	14
TGTGCCAGCAGCTCGAACACCGGGGAGCTGTTTTTT	CASSSNTGELFF	-	-	TRBV7-6	TRBJ2-2	12
TGTGCCAGCAGCTACGGACAGGGAATTGAAGCTTTCTTT	CASSYGQGIEAFF	TRBD1	-	TRBV5-4	TRBJ1-1	13
TGTGCCAGCAGCCAACCTAGCGGGGGGGCCCATTTCTTC	CASSQPSGGAHFF	TRBD2	-	TRBV7-2	TRBJ2-1	13
TGCGCCAGCAGCCAAGATGGGGGGAGTGAAGCTTTCTTT	CASSQDGGSEAFF	-	-	TRBV4-1	TRBJ1-1	13
TGCAGCTGCCGACTAGCGGGCTACGAGCAGTACTTC	CSCRLAGYEQYF	TRBD2	-	TRBV29-1	TRBJ2-7	12
TGTGCCAGCAGTGTTGGGGCTAGCGGGATATACGAGCAGTACTTC	CASSVGASGIYEQYF	TRBD2	-	TRBV6-1	TRBJ2-7	15
TGTGCCAGCAGCTACACGCAGGGCCGGACAGAGACCCAGTACTTC	CASSYTQGRTETQYF	-	-	TRBV6-5	TRBJ2-5	15
TGTGCCAGCTCACCACAGGGGTCATCCTACAATGAGCAGTTCTTC	CASSPQGSSYNEQFF	-	-	TRBV18	TRBJ2-1	15
TGTGCCAGCAGCACCCGTAGCGGGAGTGGGAACGAGCAGTACTTC	CASSTRSGSGNEQYF	TRBD2	few	TRBV7-2	TRBJ2-7	15
TGTGCCAGCAGCTTAAGTACAGGGCCTGGAAACACCATATATTTT	CASSLSTGPGNTIYF	-	-	TRBV7-6	TRBJ1-3	15
TGTGCCAGCAGCCCAACGTCTGGGGAGCAGTTCTTC	CASSPTSGEQFF	-	-	TRBV7-3	TRBJ2-1	12
TGTGCCATCAAAGGGGGACAGGGGTTGTACGAGCAGTACTTC	CAIKGGQGLYEQYF	TRBD1	few	TRBV10-3	TRBJ2-7	14
TGTGCCAGCAGCGTAGGCGGGGACAGGGACCAAGAGACCCAGTACTTC	CASSVGGDRDQETQYF	TRBD1	-	TRBV9	TRBJ2-5	16
TGTGCCAGCAGTTTCGGAGGCCCTAAAAACATTCAGTACTTC	CASSFGGPKNIQYF	-	-	TRBV27	TRBJ2-4	14
TGTGCCAGCAGCTTAGATGCGTACAATGAGCAGTTCTTC	CASSLDAYNEQFF	-	-	TRBV7-9	TRBJ2-1	13
TGTGCCAGCTCCCTCCGGCCACCTAGCGCGGATACGCAGTATTTT	CASSLRPPSADTQYF	-	-	TRBV18	TRBJ2-3	15
TGTGCCAGCAGCCGCTGGGTCGAGCGGAGGGATCACAATGAGCAGTTCTTC	CASSRWVERRDHNEQFF	-	-	TRBV7-8	TRBJ2-1	17
TGTGCCACCAGCCGGGGGCAAGGTGGTTCCTACGAGCAGTACTTC	CATSRGQGGSYEQYF	-	-	TRBV15	TRBJ2-7	15
TGTGCCAGCAGCTTTCAATCGGTGCAAGAGACCCAGTACTTC	CASSFQSVQETQYF	-	-	TRBV5-4	TRBJ2-5	14
TGTGCCAGCAGGCCGGGACTAGCGATCAATGAGCAGTTCTTC	CASRPGLAINEQFF	TRBD2	-	TRBV28	TRBJ2-1	14
TGTGCCAGCAGTTATCTGGGACACCGGTACGAGCAGTACTTC	CASSYLGHRYEQYF	-	once	TRBV6-5	TRBJ2-7	14
TGTGCCAGCAGCCAAGAAGGGACAGGGGGCTTCTACGAGCAGTACTTC	CASSQEGTGGFYEQYF	TRBD1	-	TRBV4-2	TRBJ2-7	16
TGTGCCAGCAAGACAGGGAGGAACACTGAAGCTTTCTTT	CASKTGRNTEAFF	TRBD1	few	TRBV6-1	TRBJ1-1	13
TGTGCCTGCCGGGGGATCTACGAGCAGTACTTC	CACRGIYEQYF	-	-	TRBV30	TRBJ2-7	11
TGTGCCAGCAGCGTGGCGGGAGGACGGGAGCAGTACTTC	CASSVAGGREQYF	TRBD2	-	TRBV25-1	TRBJ2-7	13
TGTGCCAGCAGTGAAGATGCGGAAAGTACCTACGAGCAGTACTTC	CASSEDAESTYEQYF	-	-	TRBV2	TRBJ2-7	15
TGTGCCAGCAGTGTACGCGGCTACGAGCAGTACTTC	CASSVRGYEQYF	-	-	TRBV6-5	TRBJ2-7	12
TGTGCCAGCAGTGAAAGCGGGAGAGGCACAGATACGCAGTATTTT	CASSESGRGTDTQYF	TRBD2	-	TRBV25-1	TRBJ2-3	15
TGTGCCAGCAGCTCCCAGGGGGGAGAGGGCTACGAGCAGTACTTC	CASSSQGGEGYEQYF	-	-	TRBV7-6	TRBJ2-7	15
TGTGCCAGCAGTAAGCGGACAGCGACCTACGAGCAGTACTTC	CASSKRTATYEQYF	-	-	TRBV6-5	TRBJ2-7	14
TGCGCCAGCAGTCACCACGGGAGCACAGATACGCAGTATTTT	CASSHHGSTDTQYF	-	once	TRBV23-1	TRBJ2-3	14
TGTGCCAGTAGTATTAGCAGAGACCAGCCCCAGCATTTT	CASSISRDQPQHF	-	-	TRBV19	TRBJ1-5	13
TGCAGCGTTGGGGAGAGCTACAATGAGCAGTTCTTC	CSVGESYNEQFF	-	once	TRBV29-1	TRBJ2-1	12
TGTGCCAGCAGTTACGAGCTTGGAGGGGGGCCCGGGGAGCTGTTTTTT	CASSYELGGGPGELFF	-	-	TRBV6-5	TRBJ2-2	16
TGTGCCAGCAGCTCTCGCGGGGCCACCTACGAGCAGTACTTC	CASSSRGATYEQYF	-	-	TRBV7-6	TRBJ2-7	14
TGTGCCATCAGTGAGGTCCTGAACACTGAAGCTTTCTTT	CAISEVLNTEAFF	-	-	TRBV10-3	TRBJ1-1	13
TGTGCCAGCAGCCGACAGGGCTATGGCTACACCTTC	CASSRQGYGYTF	TRBD1	-	TRBV14	TRBJ1-2	12
TGTGCCAGCAGTTTGGGTGGGGGCACTGAAGCTTTCTTT	CASSLGGGTEAFF	-	-	TRBV28	TRBJ1-1	13